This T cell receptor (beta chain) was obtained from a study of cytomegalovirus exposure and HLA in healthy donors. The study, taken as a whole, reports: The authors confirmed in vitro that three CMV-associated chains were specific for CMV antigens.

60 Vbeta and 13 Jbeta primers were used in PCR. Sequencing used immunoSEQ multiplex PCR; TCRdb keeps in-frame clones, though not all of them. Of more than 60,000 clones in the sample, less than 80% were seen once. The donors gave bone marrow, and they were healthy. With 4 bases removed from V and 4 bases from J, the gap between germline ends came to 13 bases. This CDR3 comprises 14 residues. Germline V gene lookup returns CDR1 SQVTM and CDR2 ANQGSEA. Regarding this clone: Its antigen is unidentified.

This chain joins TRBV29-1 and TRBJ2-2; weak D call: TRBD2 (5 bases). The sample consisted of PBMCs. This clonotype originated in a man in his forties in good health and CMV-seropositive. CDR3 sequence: CSVGVSAGTGELFF. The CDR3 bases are TGCAGCGTTGGGGTGTCGGCGGGCACCGGGGAGCTGTTTTTT.